A selection of T cell receptor beta chains follows, all from one sample in a study of blood T cell repertoires in COVID-19. Here immunoSEQ multiplex PCR was the method, and the copy in TCRdb shows in-frame clones only, minus some. The table includes approximately 260,000 clones, 70% to 90% detected once. The specimen was PBMCs or T cells enriched from blood (not recorded which). The origin of the receptors is a woman in her forties with acute COVID-19. Both conserved end residues are part of each CDR3. A D gene is named only where the DNA matches it firmly. Clone size is shown for a subset of rows, as once, few, many or a class of expanded clone.

size	D	length	V	J	CDR3	DNA
once	TRBD1	15	TRBV4-1	TRBJ2-5	CASSQRTGDQETQYF	TGCGCCAGCAGCCAGCGGACAGGGGACCAAGAGACCCAGTACTTC
-	-	10	TRBV20-1	TRBJ1-1	CSASGTEAFF	TGCAGTGCTAGCGGCACTGAAGCTTTCTTT
-	-	17	TRBV5-8	TRBJ2-3	CASSLTLGLHSTDTQYF	TGTGCCAGCAGCTTGACGCTGGGCCTACACAGCACAGATACGCAGTATTTT
-	TRBD1	15	TRBV7-2	TRBJ1-2	CASSPGQGGVYGYTF	TGTGCCAGCAGCCCAGGACAGGGGGGTGTCTATGGCTACACCTTC
-	-	13	TRBV27	TRBJ2-7	CASSLKPRFEQYF	TGTGCCAGCAGTTTAAAGCCCCGGTTCGAGCAGTACTTC
-	-	16	TRBV7-6	TRBJ1-4	CASSSPGVGSNEKLFF	TGTGCCAGCAGCTCGCCAGGGGTAGGATCTAATGAAAAACTGTTTTTT
-	-	14	TRBV18	TRBJ2-3	CASSVGPSTDTQYF	TGTGCCAGCTCAGTGGGGCCCTCCACAGATACGCAGTATTTT
-	-	13	TRBV7-2	TRBJ1-5	CASSLERRQPQHF	TGTGCCAGCAGCTTAGAAAGGAGGCAGCCCCAGCATTTT
-	TRBD2	15	TRBV2	TRBJ2-2	CASSPGLVGPGELFF	TGTGCCAGCAGTCCTGGACTAGTCGGTCCCGGGGAGCTGTTTTTT
-	-	17	TRBV6-6	TRBJ1-1	CASSRSSTGHMNTEAFF	TGTGCCAGCAGCCGATCTTCGACAGGTCACATGAACACTGAAGCTTTCTTT
-	-	14	TRBV25-1	TRBJ1-5	CASSELARGQPQHF	TGTGCCAGCAGTGAATTGGCCCGTGGTCAGCCCCAGCATTTT
-	TRBD1	14	TRBV7-9	TRBJ1-2	CASSLGTGGHGYTF	TGTGCCAGCAGCCTAGGGACAGGGGGACATGGCTACACCTTC
-	-	14	TRBV5-4	TRBJ1-1	CASSLGTRVTEAFF	TGTGCCAGCAGCTTGGGAACTAGAGTGACTGAAGCTTTCTTT
-	TRBD1	17	TRBV11-3	TRBJ1-2	CASSPPFPDRGSDGYTF	TGTGCCAGCAGCCCCCCCTTTCCCGACAGGGGATCAGATGGCTACACCTTC
-	TRBD2	15	TRBV7-2	TRBJ2-3	CASSRLAGAPDTQYF	TGTGCCAGCAGCCGGCTAGCGGGAGCGCCAGATACGCAGTATTTT
-	-	15	TRBV28	TRBJ2-1	CASSLGRDPLNEQFF	TGTGCCAGCAGTTTAGGGCGCGATCCCCTCAATGAGCAGTTCTTC
-	-	13	TRBV27	TRBJ1-5	CASGRGRNQPQHF	TGTGCCAGCGGCCGGGGGAGGAATCAGCCCCAGCATTTT
once	TRBD1	14	TRBV19	TRBJ1-2	CASRETGGSYGYTF	TGTGCCAGTAGGGAGACAGGGGGCTCCTATGGCTACACCTTC